The sequence of this T cell receptor (beta chain) was determined in a study of cytomegalovirus exposure and HLA in healthy donors. Concerning this clone itself: The antigen is undetermined.

Notes on the study in general: Testing in vitro showed three CMV-associated chains specific for CMV antigens.

The PCR was carried out with 60 Vbeta primers and 13 Jbeta primers. Assay used: immunoSEQ multiplex PCR; TCRdb lists only in-frame clones, some missing. The sample yields 110,000 or so clones, approximately 74% seen once. The germline V gene has CDR1 MNHEY and CDR2 SVGAGI. V was clipped by 0 bases and J by 9 bases, with 11 bases between them. This CDR3 is 13 amino acids long. V usage is TRBV6-5 and J usage is TRBJ1-1, with unresolved D. Sequencing used PBMCs. This receptor was taken from a woman between 45 and 60 years old in good health and CMV-seropositive. The CDR3 here is CASSYSMGSQAFF. The DNA for the CDR3 is TGTGCCAGCAGTTACTCGATGGGGAGTCAAGCTTTCTTT.